These T cell receptor beta chains were read from a single sample in a study of blood T cells in healthy people across ages. TCRdb called the 5' RACE reads again in MiXCR, with one record for every CDR3 protein. The table includes around 710,000 distinct CDR3 sequences, around 40% detected once. Sequencing was performed on blood. These receptors were obtained from a woman in her fifties or sixties in good health. CDR3s include the opening cysteine and the closing phenylalanine or tryptophan. D genes are given only for firm matches. Not every row has a clone size; where given, it reads once, few, many or a size class.

>TRBJ2-4|NA|few|TRBV5-1
CASSLGSAENIQYF
TGCGCCAGCAGCTTGGGGTCGGCGGAAAACATTCAGTACTTC
>TRBJ1-2|NA|NA|TRBV15
CATSRDRGRTTDYGYTF
TGTGCCACCAGCAGAGATCGTGGGAGGACTACAGATTATGGCTACACCTTC
>TRBJ2-1|TRBD2|NA|TRBV6-2/TRBV6-3
CASRASGGGANEQFF
TGTGCCAGCAGGGCATCGGGAGGAGGTGCAAATGAGCAGTTCTTC
>TRBJ2-1|NA|NA|TRBV6-2/TRBV6-3
CASKPPLALPYNEQFF
TGTGCCAGCAAGCCCCCGCTAGCGCTGCCGTACAATGAGCAGTTCTTC
>TRBJ2-3|NA|few|TRBV10-1
CASTERVPDTQYF
TGCGCCAGCACTGAAAGGGTACCAGATACGCAGTATTTT
>TRBJ1-4|TRBD1|NA|TRBV6-1
CASSATLASPGQGAKLFF
TGTGCCAGCAGTGCTACACTTGCTTCACCGGGACAGGGTGCAAAACTGTTTTTT
>TRBJ2-4|TRBD2|NA|TRBV27
CASSLSTSGGYIQYF
TGTGCCAGCAGTTTAAGTACTAGCGGGGGGTACATTCAGTACTTC
>TRBJ2-3|NA|many|TRBV9
CASSDGPTGTQYF
TGTGCCAGCAGCGACGGACCAACCGGTACGCAGTATTTT
>TRBJ2-1|TRBD2|NA|TRBV29-1
CSVEDLAGGPENEQFF
TGCAGCGTTGAAGATTTAGCGGGAGGGCCGGAGAATGAGCAGTTCTTC
>TRBJ2-3|TRBD2|many|TRBV5-1
CASSLGYGTSGIITDTQYF
TGCGCCAGCAGCTTGGGATACGGGACTAGCGGAATCATCACAGATACGCAGTATTTT
>TRBJ2-5|TRBD2|NA|TRBV20-1
CSANSGGGSGETQYF
TGCAGTGCAAATAGCGGGGGGGGATCTGGAGAGACCCAGTACTTC
>TRBJ1-4|TRBD1|NA|TRBV3-1
CASSLRDRAWEKLFF
TGTGCCAGCAGCCTCCGGGACAGGGCGTGGGAAAAACTGTTTTTT
>TRBJ2-3|NA|NA|TRBV6-5
CASSYSQSTDTQYF
TGTGCCAGCAGTTACTCACAGAGCACAGATACGCAGTATTTT
>TRBJ2-3|TRBD2|NA|TRBV2
CAGTLATSTDTQYF
TGTGCCGGAACACTAGCGACTAGCACAGATACGCAGTATTTT
>TRBJ1-1|NA|NA|TRBV12-3/TRBV12-4
CASSSGPGNTEAFF
TGTGCCAGCAGTTCCGGCCCAGGAAACACTGAAGCTTTCTTT
>TRBJ2-2|NA|NA|TRBV5-5
CASSLVGTRGSGELFF
TGTGCCAGCAGCTTGGTGGGGACGAGGGGGTCCGGGGAGCTGTTTTTT
>TRBJ2-1|TRBD2|NA|TRBV4-3
CASSQARTRNNEQFF
TGCGCCAGCAGCCAAGCCCGGACTAGGAACAATGAGCAGTTCTTC
>TRBJ2-3|TRBD2|NA|TRBV20-1
CSASGASGSTDTQYF
TGCAGTGCTAGCGGGGCTAGCGGAAGCACAGATACGCAGTATTTT
>TRBJ1-5|NA|NA|TRBV6-6
CASRNSWDYSNQPQHF
TGTGCCAGCAGAAACAGCTGGGATTATAGCAATCAGCCCCAGCATTTT
>TRBJ2-5|NA|NA|TRBV25-1
CASSRDISYVQYF
TGTGCCAGTAGCCGGGACATCTCCTACGTGCAGTACTTC
>TRBJ1-3|NA|NA|TRBV20-1
CSAATGTSSGNTIYF
TGCAGTGCTGCTACCGGGACTTCCTCTGGAAACACCATATATTTT
>TRBJ1-6|NA|NA|TRBV9
CASSVGNNPNSPLHF
TGTGCCAGCAGCGTAGGCAACAATCCTAATTCACCCCTCCACTTT
>TRBJ2-5|NA|few|TRBV4-2
CASSTGTQETQYF
TGTGCCAGCAGTACCGGGACTCAAGAGACCCAGTACTTC
>TRBJ1-1|NA|NA|TRBV12-3/TRBV12-4
CASTLNTEAFF
TGTGCCAGCACCCTGAACACTGAAGCTTTCTTT
>TRBJ2-2|NA|few|TRBV6-5
CASSYQGPNTGELFF
TGTGCCAGCAGTTACCAGGGGCCCAACACCGGGGAGCTGTTTTTT
>TRBJ1-5|TRBD1|many|TRBV4-2
CASSQDRDRGYSNQPQHF
TGTGCCAGCAGCCAAGATAGGGACAGGGGATATAGCAATCAGCCCCAGCATTTT
>TRBJ2-3|TRBD1|NA|TRBV10-2
CASNGQGSGADTQYF
TGCGCCAGCAATGGACAGGGCTCCGGGGCAGATACGCAGTATTTT
>TRBJ2-1|NA|NA|TRBV7-9
CASSPSYGAFETQFF
TGTGCCAGCAGCCCATCATACGGGGCCTTCGAGACCCAGTTCTTC
>TRBJ1-4|NA|NA|TRBV9
CASSTGRPDEKLFF
TGTGCCAGCAGCACCGGACGGCCCGATGAAAAACTGTTTTTT
>TRBJ2-1|NA|many|TRBV12-3/TRBV12-4
CASSLWENEQFF
TGTGCCAGCAGTTTATGGGAAAATGAGCAGTTCTTC
>TRBJ2-5|TRBD2|few|TRBV9
CASSVTASGGPGVETQYF
TGTGCCAGCAGCGTGACGGCTAGCGGGGGCCCCGGTGTAGAGACCCAGTACTTC
>TRBJ2-3|NA|NA|TRBV20-1
CSAIGSRGTTDTQYF
TGCAGTGCTATAGGGAGCAGAGGGACCACAGATACGCAGTATTTT
>TRBJ2-1|NA|NA|TRBV6-2/TRBV6-3
CASSYSISIYGSSYNEQFF
TGTGCCAGCAGTTACTCGATATCTATTTACGGGAGCTCCTACAATGAGCAGTTCTTC
>TRBJ2-5|TRBD2|NA|TRBV28
CASRPAGLAKETQYF
TGTGCCAGCAGACCAGCGGGACTAGCGAAAGAGACCCAGTACTTC
>TRBJ2-1|NA|many|TRBV25-1
CASSPGRGQYNEQFF
TGTGCCAGCAGTCCTGGGAGGGGGCAATACAATGAGCAGTTCTTC
>TRBJ2-1|NA|NA|TRBV20-1
CSSTESYNEQFF
TGCAGCTCTACGGAGAGCTACAATGAGCAGTTCTTC
>TRBJ2-5|NA|few|TRBV11-3
CASSRGTGSSGSQETQYF
TGTGCCAGCAGCCGAGGGACAGGGTCAAGCGGGAGCCAAGAGACCCAGTACTTC
>TRBJ2-1|TRBD2|NA|TRBV12-3/TRBV12-4
CASRGLSGTHYNEQFF
TGTGCCAGCAGGGGACTTAGCGGGACTCACTACAATGAGCAGTTCTTC
>TRBJ2-1|TRBD2|few|TRBV25-1
CASSRTAGVYNEQFF
TGTGCCAGCAGTCGAACAGCGGGAGTTTACAATGAGCAGTTCTTC
>TRBJ2-4|NA|few|TRBV25-1
CASSGIAKNIQYF
TGTGCCAGCAGCGGTATAGCCAAAAACATTCAGTACTTC
>TRBJ1-6|TRBD1|few|TRBV7-9
CASKWTGESPLHF
TGTGCCAGCAAATGGACAGGGGAATCACCCCTCCACTTT
>TRBJ2-3|NA|few|TRBV7-2
CASSLGGAGLVLADTQYF
TGTGCCAGCAGCTTAGGAGGGGCGGGGCTAGTGCTCGCGGATACGCAGTATTTT
>TRBJ2-4|NA|few|TRBV27
CASTLNSLGLAKNIQYF
TGTGCCAGCACCCTAAACAGTCTGGGATTAGCCAAAAACATTCAGTACTTC
>TRBJ2-7|NA|NA|TRBV28
CASSLLGIGEQYF
TGTGCCAGCAGTTTACTGGGGATCGGGGAGCAGTACTTC
>TRBJ2-1|NA|NA|TRBV7-2
CVSSLGGLTYNEQFF
TGTGTCAGCAGCTTAGGGGGACTAACCTACAATGAGCAGTTCTTC
>TRBJ1-2|NA|NA|TRBV6-5
CASSYSGRNGYTF
TGTGCCAGCAGTTACTCGGGGCGGAATGGCTACACCTTC
>TRBJ2-7|NA|NA|TRBV7-6
CASSPSNYRASEQYF
TGTGCCAGCAGCCCTAGTAATTACAGGGCTAGCGAGCAGTACTTC
>TRBJ2-3|TRBD2|NA|TRBV29-1
CSAQLAGRDTQYF
TGCAGCGCCCAACTAGCGGGAAGGGATACGCAGTATTTT
>TRBJ2-7|NA|few|TRBV13
CASSPQTGSYEQYF
TGTGCCAGCAGCCCCCAAACAGGGTCCTACGAGCAGTACTTC
>TRBJ2-7|TRBD1|NA|TRBV5-5
CASSSRDSHYEQYF
TGTGCCAGCAGTTCCCGGGACAGCCACTACGAGCAGTACTTC
>TRBJ2-3|NA|many|TRBV29-1
CSSSWEDTQYF
TGCAGCTCCTCCTGGGAGGATACGCAGTATTTT
>TRBJ2-5|NA|once|TRBV2
CASSRNQGGPETQYF
TGTGCCAGCAGTAGGAACCAGGGGGGGCCAGAGACCCAGTACTTC
>TRBJ1-5|NA|few|TRBV29-1
CSATGDNGQPQHF
TGCAGCGCAACCGGGGATAACGGTCAGCCCCAGCATTTT
>TRBJ2-7|TRBD2|many|TRBV29-1
CSGDTGGDEQYF
TGCAGCGGAGATACCGGGGGGGACGAGCAGTACTTC
>TRBJ1-5|NA|NA|TRBV20-1
CSARDYQRDTLVVSGQPQHF
TGCAGTGCTAGGGACTATCAACGGGACACCTTAGTGGTGTCTGGTCAGCCCCAGCATTTT
>TRBJ2-5|NA|NA|TRBV24-1
CATSEHNEQYF
TGTGCCACCAGTGAGCACAATGAGCAGTACTTC
>TRBJ1-2|NA|few|TRBV20-1
CSASGRTEYGYTF
TGCAGTGCTAGTGGAAGAACCGAATATGGCTACACCTTC
>TRBJ2-4|NA|NA|TRBV9
CASSVEQYNEQYF
TGTGCCAGCAGCGTAGAGCAGTACAATGAGCAGTACTTC
>TRBJ2-6|NA|NA|TRBV6-4
CASSPLPRGSFGDSGANVLTF
TGTGCCAGCAGTCCTCTCCCCAGAGGCAGTTTTGGTGACTCTGGGGCCAACGTCCTGACTTTC